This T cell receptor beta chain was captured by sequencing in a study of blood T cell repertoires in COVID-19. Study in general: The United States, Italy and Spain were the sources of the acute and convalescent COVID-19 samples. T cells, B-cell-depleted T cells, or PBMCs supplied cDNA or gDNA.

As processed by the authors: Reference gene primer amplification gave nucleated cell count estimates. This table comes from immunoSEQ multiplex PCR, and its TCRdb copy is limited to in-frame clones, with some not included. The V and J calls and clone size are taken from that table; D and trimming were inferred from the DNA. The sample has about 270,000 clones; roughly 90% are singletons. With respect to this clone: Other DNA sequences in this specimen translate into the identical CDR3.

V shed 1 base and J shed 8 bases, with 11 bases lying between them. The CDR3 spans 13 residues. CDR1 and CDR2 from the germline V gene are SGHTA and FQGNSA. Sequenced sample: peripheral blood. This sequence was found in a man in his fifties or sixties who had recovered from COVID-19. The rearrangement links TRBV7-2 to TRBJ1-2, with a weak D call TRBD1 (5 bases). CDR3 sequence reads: CASSLDRGDGYTF. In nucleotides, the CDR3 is TGTGCCAGCAGCTTAGATAGGGGTGACGGCTACACCTTC.